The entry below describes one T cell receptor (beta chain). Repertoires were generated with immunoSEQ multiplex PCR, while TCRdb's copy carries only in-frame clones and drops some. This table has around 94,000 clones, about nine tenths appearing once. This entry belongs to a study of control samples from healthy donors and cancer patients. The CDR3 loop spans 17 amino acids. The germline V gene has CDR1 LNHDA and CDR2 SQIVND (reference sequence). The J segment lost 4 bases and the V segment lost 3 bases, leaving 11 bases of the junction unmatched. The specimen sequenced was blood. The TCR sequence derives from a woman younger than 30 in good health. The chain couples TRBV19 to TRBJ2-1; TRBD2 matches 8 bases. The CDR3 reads CASSIVFGGAKYNEQFF. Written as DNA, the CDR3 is TGTGCCAGTAGTATTGTTTTCGGGGGGGCAAAATACAATGAGCAGTTCTTC.